These T cell receptor beta chains were read from a single sample in a study of blood T cell repertoires in COVID-19. Generated by immunoSEQ multiplex PCR, the TCRdb table keeps only in-frame clones and is missing some. The repertoire consists of fewer than 110,000 clones, with around 88% occurring once and the leading ten covering 6.8%. Specimen: peripheral blood. All receptors derive from a man aged 50-59 years with active or convalescent COVID-19. Each CDR3 is given with its conserved first and last residue. Each record gives: J gene, D gene, clone size, V gene, CDR3 DNA, CDR3 protein. D genes are given only for firm matches. The size of a clone is reported for some rows only, either as once, few or many, or as a class for expanded clones.

>TRBJ2-3|-|-|TRBV6-2/TRBV6-3
TGTGCCAGCAGTTATCTTCCGTCTCACCGTAGTTGGAGGGATACGCAGTATTTT
CASSYLPSHRSWRDTQYF
>TRBJ1-2|-|-|TRBV19
TGTGCCAGTAGACAGGGTCTTTATGGCTACACCTTC
CASRQGLYGYTF
>TRBJ2-3|TRBD2|-|TRBV4-1
TGCGCCAGCAGCCAAACGGGACTAGCGGGAGAGGCAGATACGCAGTATTTT
CASSQTGLAGEADTQYF
>TRBJ2-1|TRBD2|-|TRBV27
TGTGCCAGCAGCCTAACTAGCGGCCCTTACAATGAGCAGTTCTTC
CASSLTSGPYNEQFF
>TRBJ1-6|-|-|TRBV6-5
TGTGCCAGCAGTTACTCCCAGGGGCTTAATTCACCCCTCCACTTT
CASSYSQGLNSPLHF
>TRBJ1-2|-|-|TRBV29-1
TGCAGCGTCACCCTGGGGGGGGACTATGGCTACACCTTC
CSVTLGGDYGYTF
>TRBJ2-5|TRBD2|-|TRBV6-1
TGTGCCAGCAGTGGAGCGGGAGGTGGGCAAGAGACCCAGTACTTC
CASSGAGGGQETQYF
>TRBJ1-1|TRBD1|-|TRBV7-2
TGTGCCAGCAGCTTAGAGGCCGTTAGGGGCAGGGGGTATACTGAAGCTTTCTTT
CASSLEAVRGRGYTEAFF
>TRBJ2-7|TRBD1|-|TRBV28
TGTGCCAGCAGCGCCAGGACAGGGTCCCCCGCGGGGACCATCTACGAGCAGTACTTC
CASSARTGSPAGTIYEQYF
>TRBJ2-7|TRBD1|few|TRBV27
TGTGCCAGCAGTTGGACAGGGGGCCCCTACGAGCAGTACTTC
CASSWTGGPYEQYF
>TRBJ1-1|-|-|TRBV5-1
TGCGCCAGCAGCATCAGGGGCACTGAAGCTTTCTTT
CASSIRGTEAFF
>TRBJ1-6|-|-|TRBV7-2
TGTGCCAGCAGCCCGGCGCCGGGTCCCGGTCCACCCCTCCACTTT
CASSPAPGPGPPLHF
>TRBJ1-4|-|-|TRBV19
TGTGCCAGTATGAGGGGGGGCACTGCTGAAAAACTGTTTTTT
CASMRGGTAEKLFF